This entry is about one T cell receptor beta chain. TCRdb keeps only in-frame clones here, not all; method: immunoSEQ multiplex PCR. The data show 60,000 to 95,000 clones, roughly 80% seen once. Specified time point: blood 4 weeks post-SBRT, at nephrectomy. The treatment denotes: 15 Gy SBRT to primary tumor, nephrectomy 4 weeks later. The CDR3 has 14 residues. Germline CDR1 is SGHRS and CDR2 is YFSETQ. The V and J ends lost 3 bases and 2 bases, in that order; junction bases with no gene match: 0. The data belong to a study of radiation and T cells in renal cell carcinoma. This receptor was identified in a woman aged 55-70 years with renal cell carcinoma. This chain connects TRBV5-1 to TRBJ1-3, with TRBD1 identical over 9 bases. This specimen consisted of blood, obtained from a patient whose treatment included radiotherapy and nephrectomy. The CDR3 DNA sequence: TGCGCCAGCAGCTGGGACAGGGCTGGAAACACCATATATTTT. Encoded protein: CASSWDRAGNTIYF. Filled out from reference TRBV5-1 and TRBJ1-3, the complete variable domain reads KAGVTQTPRYLIKTRGQQVTLSCSPISGHRSVSWYQQTPGQGLQFLFEYFSETQRNKGNFPGRFSGRQFSNSRSEMNVSTLELGDSALYLCASSWDRAGNTIYFGEGSWLTVV.